The 26 T cell receptor beta chains presented below share a single source sample, sequenced in a study of cytomegalovirus exposure and HLA in healthy donors. With 60 Vbeta and 13 Jbeta primers, the PCR was carried out. The method was immunoSEQ multiplex PCR; TCRdb's version includes in-frame clones alone and lacks a portion of them. Here the sample spans over 100,000 clones, about 9.5% being singletons. Material: PBMCs. The receptor source for this set is a man between 40 and 49 years old in good health and CMV-seropositive.

This clone was seen only a few times. The J gene is TRBJ2-7, the V gene TRBV7-2; TRBD2 matches 7 bases. J was trimmed by 3 bases and V by 0 bases; bases with no gene match: 8. The CDR3 consists of 16 residues. Germline lookup yields CDR1 SGHTA and CDR2 FQGNSA. Written as DNA, the CDR3 is TGTGCCAGCAGCTTAGCGGGTTCAGGGAGGGGCTACGAGCAGTACTTC. It yields the protein CASSLAGSGRGYEQYF.

The chain carries TRBV19 and TRBJ1-1; 7 nucleotides match TRBD1. This CDR3 is 16 amino acids long. Germline lookup yields CDR1 LNHDA and CDR2 SQIVND (reference sequence). Trimming took 5 bases from V and 0 from J; bases not matched to a gene: 9. The CDR3 DNA reads as TGTGCCAGTAGTCTCTTTCGACAGGGAATGAACACTGAAGCTTTCTTT. It specifies CASSLFRQGMNTEAFF.

This chain connects TRBV7-9 to TRBJ2-7; possible D gene TRBD2, 5 bases. Germline CDR1 SEHNR, CDR2 FQNEAQ (reference sequence). Trimming removed 7 bases from V and 4 bases from J, with 20 bases in between. The CDR3 spans 15 residues. The CDR3, as DNA: TGTGCCAGCACCATTAACGACCGAGGAGGTTACGAGCAGTACTTC. Translated, it gives CASTINDRGGYEQYF.

About this clone itself: Germline and junction disagree at one end, which may indicate a read error. The J gene is TRBJ2-1, the V gene TRBV5-8, with 16 nucleotides matching TRBD2. CDR3 size: 19 residues. Germline V gene sequence: CDR1 SGHTS, CDR2 YDEGEE. The CDR3 sequence is CASSSPSGLAGGPHNAQFF. CDR3 sequence (DNA): TGTGCCAGCAGCTCTCCCTCGGGACTAGCGGGAGGGCCCCACAATGCGCAGTTCTTC.

This chain connects TRBV6-5 to TRBJ2-7; unclear D gene. This CDR3 spans 9 amino acids. The ends were cut back, 8 bases at V and 7 bases at J, with 6 bases in the middle. Germline CDR1 reads MNHEY; CDR2 reads SVGAGI. CDR3 coding DNA: TGTGCCAGCGGCACGGAGCAGTACTTC. Its protein product is CASGTEQYF.

This clone was counted a few times. For the CDR3, the DNA is TGTGCCAGCAGCAGCACTAGATGGGGAGAGACCCAGTACTTC. Translating gives CASSSTRWGETQYF. This chain links TRBV28 with TRBJ2-5; perhaps TRBD2 as D (5 bases). CDR3 length equals 14 residues. CDR1 and CDR2 (germline): MDHEN, SYDVKM. The V and J ends lost 6 bases and 4 bases respectively, with 15 bases between them.

This clone was detected a few times. The V gene is TRBV13, the J gene TRBJ1-3; 7 positions agree with TRBD1. This CDR3 region has 15 residues. The germline CDR1 and CDR2 sequences are PRHDT and FYEKMQ (reference sequence). J lost 0 bases, V lost 4 bases, and 3 bases had no gene match. The chain's CDR3 is CASSSGTASGNTIYF. The DNA for the CDR3 is TGTGCCAGCAGCTCAGGGACAGCCTCTGGAAACACCATATATTTT.

J is TRBJ1-5 and V is TRBV6-5; D possibly corresponds to TRBD1 (5 bases). Deletions cut 6 bases from V and 7 bases from J, with 13 bases between. Germline CDR1 MNHEY, CDR2 SVGAGI. This CDR3 has 13 amino acids. CDR3 sequence reads: CASSREGRQPQHF. The CDR3 DNA reads TGTGCCAGCAGCAGGGAGGGCCGGCAGCCCCAGCATTTT.

This clone was counted many times. V and J are TRBV28 and TRBJ1-2; D is ambiguous. Trimming cost V 2 bases and J 4 bases, with 5 bases left between them. CDR3 length: 12 residues. The germline V gene has CDR1 MDHEN and CDR2 SYDVKM. The CDR3 coding sequence is TGTGCCAGCAGTTTAGGCAGCTATGGCTACACCTTC. The encoded protein is CASSLGSYGYTF.

The chain joins TRBV7-3 to TRBJ1-1; the D gene is possibly TRBD1 (5 bases). The CDR3 length is 14 residues. CDR1 and CDR2 (germline): SGHTA, FQGTGA. V lost 1 base and J 5 bases, leaving 11 bases between the germline ends. As DNA, the CDR3 is TGTGCCAGCAGCTTAAGGCAGGGTAGTACTGAAGCTTTCTTT. It specifies CASSLRQGSTEAFF.

The gene calls are TRBV27 and TRBJ2-1, with 12 nucleotides matching TRBD2. From germline, CDR1 is MNHEY and CDR2 SMNVEV (reference sequence). The CDR3 is made up of 14 amino acids. V was clipped by 4 bases and J by 12 bases; unmatched bases: 7. CDR3 nucleotide sequence: TGTGCCAGCAGTTCAGCTAGCGGGAGGGGGGTGCAGTTCTTC. Protein: CASSSASGRGVQFF.

The chain couples TRBV7-9 to TRBJ2-7; possibly TRBD1 for D (5 bases). Per the germline V gene, CDR1 is SEHNR and CDR2 is FQNEAQ (reference sequence). The CDR3 runs 15 residues. The ends were cut back, 3 bases at V and 2 bases at J, with 14 bases in the middle. In DNA form, the CDR3 reads TGTGCCAGCAGCTTTCAGGGTCCCTTTACCTACGAGCAGTACTTC. The encoded protein is CASSFQGPFTYEQYF.

This clone was observed at least ten times. V and J are TRBV11-2 and TRBJ1-1; 7 bases line up with TRBD1. Looked up from germline, CDR1 is SGHAT and CDR2 is FQNNGV. The length of the CDR3 is 14 residues. Unmatched junction bases numbered 6, after V lost 8 bases and J lost 0 bases. This chain's CDR3 is CASAETGLNTEAFF. The CDR3 DNA sequence: TGTGCCAGCGCAGAGACAGGGCTGAACACTGAAGCTTTCTTT.

The chain couples TRBV11-2 to TRBJ2-1; maybe TRBD1 (6 bases). Germline CDR1 reads SGHAT; CDR2 reads FQNNGV. V was pared by 0 bases and J by 4 bases, with 13 bases between. This CDR3 is 16 amino acids long. This CDR3 is CASSLDFGQGYNEQFF. The CDR3 DNA follows: TGTGCCAGCAGCTTAGATTTCGGGCAGGGGTACAATGAGCAGTTCTTC.

Only a few counts were recorded for this clone. The chain recombines TRBV7-2 with TRBJ2-3, with TRBD2 identical over 8 bases. The CDR3 length is 17 residues. The V and J ends lost 5 bases and 3 bases, in that order; junction bases with no gene match: 13. Looked up from germline, CDR1 is SGHTA and CDR2 is FQGNSA. As DNA, the CDR3 is TGTGCCAGCAGCCTCCCCCGCGGACTAGCAGAAACAGATACGCAGTATTTT. It specifies CASSLPRGLAETDTQYF.

The sample holds a few counts of this clone. This chain uses TRBV27 with TRBJ2-1; D uncertain. The CDR3 consists of 11 residues. CDR1 and CDR2 (germline): MNHEY, SMNVEV (reference sequence). Trimming pared 2 bases from V and 8 bases from J, leaving 4 bases between. CDR3 region: CASSLIDEQFF. DNA for the CDR3: TGTGCCAGCAGTTTAATCGATGAGCAGTTCTTC.

The V and J genes are TRBV5-1 and TRBJ1-6; TRBD1 might be the D (5 bases). CDR1 and CDR2 (germline): SGHRS, YFSETQ. This CDR3 region has 17 residues. Trimming stripped 2 bases from V and 7 bases from J, with 19 bases between. In DNA form, the CDR3 reads TGCGCCAGCAGCTTTTCCCTCGGGGGTGCCGCGAATTCACCCCTCCACTTT. It is translated as CASSFSLGGAANSPLHF.

This clone has only a few counts. The chain combines TRBV11-2 with TRBJ2-7; no reliable D call. This CDR3 is 12 amino acids long. The germline CDR1 and CDR2 sequences are SGHAT and FQNNGV. The V gene lost 6 bases and the J gene lost 0 bases, with 6 bases spanning the gap. CDR3 sequence (DNA): TGTGCCAGCAGTCCCAGCTCCTACGAGCAGTACTTC. Translated, it gives CASSPSSYEQYF.

The chain combines TRBV4-2 with TRBJ2-4; 12 bases agree with TRBD2. This CDR3 is 19 amino acids long. V shed 0 bases, J shed 3 bases, and the junction held 9 bases outside the gene matches. In germline, CDR1 is LGHNA, CDR2 YNFKEQ. For the CDR3, the DNA is TGTGCCAGCAGCCAAGATCCTAGCGGGAGGGCTTCAGGCAAAAACATTCAGTACTTC. Protein: CASSQDPSGRASGKNIQYF.

The CDR3 here is CASSPMELASYEQYF. The CDR3 DNA follows: TGCGCCAGCAGCCCCATGGAACTAGCGAGCTACGAGCAGTACTTC. The chain is built from TRBV5-1 and TRBJ2-7, with TRBD2 identical over 7 bases. This CDR3 is 15 amino acids long. V was pared by 4 bases and J by 3 bases, with 10 bases of the junction left unmatched. Germline CDR1 is SGHRS and CDR2 is YFSETQ.

The sample holds a few counts of this clone. V and J are TRBV4-2 and TRBJ2-7; 7 bases fit TRBD2. CDR3 length equals 15 residues. Germline V gene sequence: CDR1 LGHNA, CDR2 YNFKEQ. After removal of 0 bases from V and 1 base from J, the junction contained 3 bases not matched to a gene. In DNA form, the CDR3 reads TGTGCCAGCAGCCAAGAGCTAGCGGAGTCCTACGAGCAGTACTTC. Encoded protein: CASSQELAESYEQYF.

This clone was detected a few times. Here the CDR3 DNA reads TGTGCCAGCAGTTACGAACGCTCCGGGAACTATGGCTACACCTTC. Encoded protein: CASSYERSGNYGYTF. The chain recombines TRBV6-5 with TRBJ1-2; no definite D call. The germline V gene has CDR1 MNHEY and CDR2 SVGAGI. V was trimmed by 2 bases and J by 2 bases, leaving 12 bases between them. CDR3 length equals 15 residues.

The chain joins TRBV11-3 to TRBJ2-3; 8 bases map to TRBD1. The V gene's germline CDR1 is SGHNT and CDR2 YENEEA. The junction had 6 bases not matched to a gene; V was cut back by 5 bases and J by 2 bases. The CDR3 totals 15 residues. The CDR3 nucleotides read TGTGCCAGCAGCAAAGGACAGGGAGCCACAGATACGCAGTATTTT. Residues: CASSKGQGATDTQYF.

This clone has just a few counts. The chain recombines TRBV25-1 with TRBJ2-7; D possibly corresponds to TRBD2 (5 bases). CDR1 MGHDK and CDR2 SYGVNS come from the germline V gene. CDR3 length: 12 residues. V was trimmed by 5 bases and J by 7 bases, leaving 12 bases between them. The CDR3 spells CASSSPGSEQYF. The CDR3 DNA sequence: TGTGCCAGCAGTTCACCGGGAAGTGAGCAGTACTTC.

This clone was counted a few times. The chain employs TRBV10-3 and TRBJ1-6; possibly TRBD1 for D (5 bases). V gave up 6 bases and J gave up 7 bases, with 16 bases separating them. Germline-derived CDR1 and CDR2 are ENHRY and SYGVKD. CDR3 length equals 15 residues. The CDR3 region has the DNA TGTGCCATCAGGGTTAGGGGCCCGGACAATTCACCCCTCCACTTT. This sequence encodes CAIRVRGPDNSPLHF.

The CDR3 protein is CASSIRTSGDPYEQYF. The CDR3 coding sequence is TGTGCCAGTAGTATAAGGACTAGCGGGGACCCCTACGAGCAGTACTTC. The genes are TRBV19 and TRBJ2-7; 12 nucleotides align to TRBD2. Germline trimming cut 2 bases from V and 2 bases from J; bases unmatched to any gene: 4. Germline CDR1 and CDR2: LNHDA and SQIVND (reference sequence). This CDR3 spans 16 amino acids.